This T cell receptor (beta chain) was recorded in a study of shared clonotypes between healthy human individuals (dated by TCRdb to the early 2020s). For the wider study: The cohort included a few men and a couple of women between 18 and 49 years of age. For each donor, CD4 naive and CD4 memory were each given three plates, CD8 naive was given two plates, and CD8 memory was given one plate. To estimate repertoire size and how much clonotype sharing occurs between individuals, the study deeply sequenced the blood TCR repertoires of roughly 5 healthy adults. To increase sequencing depth and limit assay-specific biases, different laboratories used diverse techniques to prepare libraries and sequence TCR repertoires. Between about 0.94 and 10 billion PBMCs per donor were obtained by leukapheresis. Overall study results and their limits: The small number of donors limited the genetic and exposure-history diversity represented. Based on pairwise subsampling, the degree of clonotype sharing among donors was expected to be affected by sequencing depth. Sharing across several donors was observed for roughly 5.4% of naive CD4, under 4% of naive CD8, 2% to 2.5% of memory CD4, and about 0.39% of memory CD8 clonotypes. Clonotypes shared by all four sorted-subset donors showed higher generation probabilities than non-shared clonotypes. Incomplete sequencing was indicated by rarefaction of sorted-subset datasets, despite the large sequencing depth. Estimated clonotype richness was generally larger for naive than for memory subsets. Sampling was limited to blood, and TCR repertoires in tissue likely differ from TCR repertoires in blood.

Between the V and J ends, shortened by 5 bases and 0 bases respectively, the junction contains 8 bases. Reading from cysteine to phenylalanine, the CDR3 counts 12 amino acids. Only the CDR3 DNA is retained, 36 bases long and in frame from the first base. The germline V gene (reference sequence) specifies GTSNPN as CDR1 and SVGIG as CDR2. Donors were healthy HIV-negative adults with no recently reported acute infections or vaccinations. Every donor was a Caucasian adult living in Nashville, Tennessee, USA. CD4+ T cells were enriched by magnetic negative selection, after which naive cells were positively selected on CD45RA and the negative fraction was taken as the memory subset. Blood was obtained by leukapheresis, after which PBMCs were separated by Ficoll-Histopaque density gradient centrifugation and cryopreserved in liquid nitrogen vapor phase. Purity and quantity of every magnetically sorted T cell population were checked by analytical flow cytometry. From each sorted fraction, genomic DNA was isolated and quantified by UV absorbance on a Nanodrop 2000c.

Using the deep immunoSEQ assay, multiplex PCR amplified TCR CDR3 regions from genomic DNA. Genomic DNA extracted from each cell subset was distributed evenly over all wells of several immunoSEQ 96-well plates, and each plate served as one replicate. Each replicate PCR for sorted subsets received around 200 ng genomic DNA, equal to tens of thousands of T cell genomes. Purified libraries were quantified with a Qubit 3.0 fluorometer, sized on a Bioanalyzer 2100, and re-quantified with the KAPA Library Quantification kit. A separate single-read 150-cycle Illumina NextSeq 550 flow cell was used to sequence each immunoSEQ 96-well plate. As for how the authors treated the data: The immunoSEQ output contained only junctional sequences without quality scores, so filtering could not match that applied to full-length reads. Sequences were annotated with PyIR, a Python wrapper for IgBLAST v1.9, using IMGT germline references to assign V/J genes and CDR3. Any read was removed if the V/J assignment was weak (E-value above 1e-6), the CDR3 was missing, or the read contained stop codons, out-of-frame junctions, or ambiguous translated residues. V3J clonotypes were defined as sequences sharing an identical inferred V gene, J gene, and CDR3 amino acid sequence. To compute the percentage overlap between repertoires, the number of shared unique clonotypes was divided by the size of the smaller repertoire. Repertoire richness was assessed with RTK rarefaction, the Chao1 estimator, and Recon v2.1 estimates of unobserved clonotypes. For all TCRbeta clonotypes obtained by the gDNA method from a few donors, generation probabilities were computed with OLGA. Sourced from immuneACCESS, this table was stored by TCRdb with only in-frame sequences that have V and J called. A share of the clones is absent; for the studies checked, an unresolved V gene accounts for under half, and the remainder has no known explanation. The D gene and trimming were derived from the DNA, and the V and J assignments and clone size from that table. The sample profile shows 2 million to 2.5 million clones; approximately 95% of them were found once. Clones ranked in the top ten supply around 0.13% of the sample.

In the case of this clone: The clone's antigen remains unknown. Nothing much larger sits one base from this clone, and base qualities are not available. Other DNA sequences in the same sample also yield this CDR3.

This TCR was recovered from a young man in good health. The chain is encoded by TRBV30 joined to TRBJ2-7; there is no confident call for the D gene. Sequenced sample: naive CD4+ T cells sorted from blood. The cell subset or site label, as the study defines it: CD45RA+ positively selected. The nucleotide sequence is TGTGCCTGGGCTCCCTCCTCCTACGAGCAGTACTTC. It is translated as CAWAPSSYEQYF.